The present TCR beta chain was sequenced within a study of cytomegalovirus exposure and HLA in healthy donors (TCRdb year 2017). With regard to the full study: An earlier analysis of under 600 of the donors reported 250 to 350 Gb of sequence data and some 100 million unique TCR beta sequences from approximately 180 million T cells. All discovery cohort repertoires had been generated on a single sequencing platform. Four to six DR-DQ haplotypes were handled as single units for association and clustering, since linkage in the cohort was strong. HLA typing covered class I and class II loci at four-digit resolution. Rather than drawing on any new phenotypic data, the later analysis identified candidate immune exposures from TCR beta sequences and the way those sequences occurred across donors. A separate validation cohort of roughly 130 different subjects was used in addition to the roughly 670-subject first cohort. Among some 410 genotyped donors of the cohort, an average of approximately 240,000 unique TCR beta nucleotide sequences were sequenced per donor, about a sixth of them non-productive. In an earlier analysis of 500 to 650 of the donors, high-throughput TCR beta sequencing was used to judge whether each TCR beta V gene segment behaved as functional or pseudogenic. The study combined high-throughput TCR immunosequencing, statistical association of individual TCRs with disease status, and machine learning to predict cytomegalovirus infection status. Donor age, sex, ethnicity and CMV serostatus were collected together with the repertoire data. The aim of the study was to test whether cataloging public T cell receptors could identify signatures of past pathogen exposure. Of the roughly 400 genotyped donors, roughly 80% fell in the genetic ancestry cluster associated with self-reported Caucasian donors. In a later genetic analysis, genome-wide SNP genotypes for about three fifths of the roughly 670 donors were used, and that subset was treated as a discovery cohort. An early release covering about 600 HLA-typed donors comprised approximately 300 gigabases of sequencing data and tens of millions of unique TCR sequences. A later analysis re-examined previously published TCR beta repertoires from just over 650 donors and added high-resolution HLA genotyping to investigate patterns of TCR occurrence. Typing coverage differed by locus: A, B, C, DRB1 and DQB1 were typed in roughly 620-630 donors, DQA1 in approximately 520, DPA1 in nearly 610, and DPB1 in 400 to 490. The study profiled the T cell repertoires of fewer than 850 subjects by immunosequencing and related them to cytomegalovirus serostatus.

This clone came up a few times. Its binding antigen is unknown. Base-call qualities are not available, and no considerably larger clone is one nucleotide away. The library was made by the immunoSEQ multiplex PCR assay. The multiplex PCR relied on a mix of 60 forward primers for TCR Vbeta segments and 13 reverse primers for TCR Jbeta segments. Amplification of the CDR3 region of rearranged TCR beta genes was performed with a multiplex PCR assay on genomic DNA. On the Illumina HiSeq System, the amplified TCR beta libraries were sequenced as 87-base-pair reads. The paper's data handling went like this. In a later analysis, some 80 million unique TCR beta chains were counted across the 500 to 850 repertoires, and roughly 11 million of these chains were shared by at least two donors. To remove PCR and sequencing errors, raw reads were error-corrected and collapsed into unique sequences using a nearest-neighbor algorithm that merged closely related sequences. To assign V, D and J gene segments, CDR3 sequences were aligned to IMGT reference sequences. Each retained sequence needed at least a six-nucleotide match to both a V gene segment and a J gene segment. Rearrangements were classified as productive when the CDR3 lacked stop codons and remained in frame with V and J, and all other rearrangements were classified as non-productive. Following IMGT convention, CDR3 was defined as the stretch from the second conserved V-encoded cysteine to the conserved J-encoded phenylalanine. The earlier analysis of fewer than 700 of the donors excluded sequences that lacked an unambiguous match to a single V gene segment. An earlier analysis of several hundred of the donors called V segments functional above 56.7% productive rearrangements and segregating when the between-donor standard deviation exceeded 5%. A statistical classification framework was developed to diagnose cytomegalovirus status using the catalog of TCR beta chain sequences. A later analysis assigned V and J genes by comparing TCR nucleotide sequences with IMGT/GENE-DB human TR gene sequences. The TCRdist pipeline was used in a later analysis to assign CDR3 sequences and most-parsimonious VDJ recombination scenarios. In a later analysis, every TCR beta chain was defined by the combination of its CDR3 amino acid sequence and its V-gene family, and reads without a unique V-gene family were dropped. To address suspected cross-contamination and a sequencing artifact, a later analysis removed 450 to 700 highly shared, low-generation-probability nucleotide sequences. A later analysis calculated a clonal expansion index for each public chain from normalized within-repertoire ranks of inferred template counts. In a later analysis, generation probabilities were computed using a VDJ recombination model fitted to out-of-frame rearrangements, and the results were checked against IGoR. Hypergeometric tests were used in a later analysis to score TCR-TCR, TCR-HLA and TCR-CMV co-occurrence, with a repertoire-size bias correction applied to the TCR pairs. In a later analysis, false discovery rates were estimated by permuting HLA or CMV assignments 20 times. A later analysis grouped co-occurring TCRs with DBSCAN, adding TCRdist sequence similarity when clustering within HLA-allele-positive subsets. Co-occurrence clustering excluded repertoires with fewer than 30,000 or more than 120,000 public chains, plus five with anomalous nucleotide sharing. Sourced from immuneACCESS, this table was stored by TCRdb with only in-frame sequences that have V and J called. A share of the clones is absent; for the studies checked, an unresolved V gene accounts for under half, and the remainder has no known explanation. From that table come the V and J calls and clone size; the DNA was used to work out D and trimming. Within this sample are 200,000 to 250,000 clones, with more than 80% of them counted one time only. In total, the top ten clones hold 2.9% of the sample.

The cohort comprised some 680 healthy bone marrow donors. At the time of sampling, every cohort member was nominally healthy, though immune exposures that went unrecorded were likely present. The donor was CMV seronegative and was included in the group of about 400 seronegative cohort members. A peripheral blood sample was provided by each donor, and peripheral blood mononuclear cells were used for TCR beta sequencing. Genomic DNA extraction from the blood cell samples was performed with the Qiagen DNeasy Blood Extraction Kit. The full study reports these points: Specific HLA alleles were associated with over 15,000 TCR beta sequences at a false discovery rate of 0.05 in a later analysis. V-gene and J-gene trimming of TCR beta chains was associated with a missense DCLRE1C variant in a later genetic analysis, and the association was replicated in an independent cohort. A later analysis found that HLA-associated TCR beta chains were more clonally expanded and had lower generation probabilities than equally common non-associated chains. Linkage disequilibrium might explain the correlated functional status among segregating V segments, but an unknown experimental factor could not be ruled out. An earlier analysis of approximately 500 of the donors showed that most TCR beta V segments appeared in productive rearrangements either about 87% or about 30% of the time, which broadly matched IMGT annotations. The study gave a list of more than 150 TCR beta chains associated with cytomegalovirus. The presence/absence analyses assumed that sequencing depth was roughly uniform across donors, and that assumption may not be true. The cohort was sequenced for TCR beta chains only, and without alpha or paired-chain data the features that could be detected were limited. Because counts were too low, roughly 17 rarely observed V segments, including chromosome 9 orphons, were left out of the earlier analysis of 500 to 750 of the donors. The only immune exposure information available for the cohort was CMV serostatus. It was suggested by the authors that the approach could potentially be generalized to other disease states and immunological phenotypes. According to a later genetic analysis, donors in an Asian-associated ancestry cluster had fewer N-insertions in productive TCRs than the approximately 650-donor mean. A cluster of highly shared sequence variants was judged likely to represent a technical artifact of the sequencing pipeline. Because HLA typing was unavailable for some donors at each locus, only the typed subset was used in association tests. In a later analysis, the rate of TCR association differed among HLA loci, with DRB1 alleles having the most associated TCRs and HLA-C alleles having the fewest. Because the 87-base-pair reads could not distinguish some IMGT-functional V segments, including TRBV6-2 and TRBV6-3, those segments were excluded. Three of the identified cytomegalovirus-associated TCR beta chains were confirmed in vitro to be specific for cytomegalovirus antigens. Assigning TCR associations to individual alleles was difficult when HLA alleles, especially DR and DQ, strongly co-occurred. A further reported finding was that TCR beta sequences accurately predicted the HLA-A and HLA-B alleles for most subjects in the first cohort. Cytomegalovirus status was reported to be diagnosed by the classifier with high specificity and sensitivity in both the original and validation cohorts. According to a later analysis, parvovirus B19, influenza, CMV and Epstein-Barr virus appeared linked to several top co-occurrence clusters. In a later analysis, most CMV-associated TCR beta chains were found to appear HLA-restricted, with HLA associations seemingly driven largely by CMV exposure. While some public TCRs were present in many individuals, most TCR sequences turned up only very rarely across donors.

Relative to germline, V is missing 4 bases and J is missing 3 bases, with 4 bases of the junction outside any gene match. Based on the germline V gene, the CDR1 and CDR2 sequences are SGHDT and YYEEEE. From cysteine to phenylalanine, the CDR3 is 13 amino acids long. Just CDR3 DNA is preserved here, 39 bases in frame from base 1. Material for sequencing was PBMCs. The chain employs TRBV5-6 and TRBJ2-7; TRBD1 lines up with 7 middle nucleotides. This clonotype was sampled from a man aged 25 to 40 in good health and CMV-seronegative. The CDR3 corresponds to CASSLTGIYEQYF. DNA sequence: TGTGCCAGCAGCCTGACAGGGATCTACGAGCAGTACTTC. The reference TRBV5-6 and TRBJ2-7 proteins fill in what lies around the CDR3, so the full variable domain reads DAGVTQSPTHLIKTRGQQVTLRCSPKSGHDTVSWYQQALGQGPQFIFQYYEEEERQRGNFPDRFSGHQFPNYSSELNVNALLLGDSALYLCASSLTGIYEQYFGPGTRLTVT.